This T cell receptor beta chain came from a study of blood T cell repertoires in COVID-19. Data came from immunoSEQ multiplex PCR; TCRdb stores just in-frame clones and leaves some out. The repertoire holds some 150,000 clones, 85% to 90% seen once, with 0.95% to 1.5% in the top ten. V gave up 4 bases and J gave up 5 bases; unmatched junction bases: 8. This CDR3 region has 16 residues. Looked up from germline, CDR1 is GTSNPN and CDR2 is SVGIG (reference sequence). Participants had their cohort set by participant-reported clinical history. The sample holds a few counts of this clone. This sequence joins TRBV30 and TRBJ2-5; 15 nucleotides agree with TRBD2. The receptor was derived from a woman in her twenties or thirties with acute COVID-19. The sample was PBMCs or T cells enriched from blood (not recorded which). CDR3 sequence: CAWTGLAGGNSETQYF. In DNA form, the CDR3 reads TGTGCCTGGACGGGACTAGCGGGAGGTAATTCTGAGACCCAGTACTTC. The variable domain in full, with the rest retrieved from reference TRBV30 and TRBJ2-5, is SQTIHQWPATLVQPVGSPLSLECTVEGTSNPNLYWYRQAAGRGLQLLFYSVGIGQISSEVPQNLSASRPQDRQFILSSKKLLLSDSGFYLCAWTGLAGGNSETQYFGPGTRLLVL.